This TCR beta chain was recovered during a study of T-cell memory formation after mild COVID-19. TCRdb reprocessed the 5' RACE reads with MiXCR, giving one entry per CDR3 protein. The sample comprises about 340,000 distinct CDR3 sequences, around a sixth of which are singletons, and approximately 20% rests with the top ten. The CDR3 sequence is 17 residues long. Germline CDR1 and CDR2: SGHTA and FQGNSA. V was trimmed by 1 base and J by 7 bases, leaving 17 bases between them. The source is a man younger than 35 who had mild COVID-19 (a few samples of this study predate the infection). Cell type and time point are not known. The rearrangement joins TRBV7-2 to TRBJ1-6; D is possibly TRBD1 (5 bases). Material: PBMCs or a T cell subset sorted from them (not recorded which). The CDR3 nucleotides are TGTGCCAGCAGCTTAGTGGCGCATGGGGACGAGAATTCACCCCTCCACTTT. This codes for CASSLVAHGDENSPLHF.